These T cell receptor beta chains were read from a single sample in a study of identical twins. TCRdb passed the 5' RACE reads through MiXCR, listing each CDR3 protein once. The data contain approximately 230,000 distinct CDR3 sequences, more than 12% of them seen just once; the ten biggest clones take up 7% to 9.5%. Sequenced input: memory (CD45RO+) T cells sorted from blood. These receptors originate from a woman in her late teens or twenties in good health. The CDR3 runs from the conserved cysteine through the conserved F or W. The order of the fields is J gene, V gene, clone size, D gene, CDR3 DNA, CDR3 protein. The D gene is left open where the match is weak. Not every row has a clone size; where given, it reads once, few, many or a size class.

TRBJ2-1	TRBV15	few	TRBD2	TGTGCCACCGGAGTGGACGGGAGGGATGAGCAGTTCTTC	CATGVDGRDEQFF
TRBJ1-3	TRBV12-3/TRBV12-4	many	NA	TGTGCCAGCAGTTTAGACAGCTCTGGAAACACCATATATTTT	CASSLDSSGNTIYF
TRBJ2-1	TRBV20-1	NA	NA	TGCAGTGCTAGAGACCTGCGCCCCGGGGGAGCGGGCTACAATGAGCAGTTCTTC	CSARDLRPGGAGYNEQFF
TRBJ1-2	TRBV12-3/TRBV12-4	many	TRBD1	TGTGCCAGCAGTTTCGACAGGGACTATGGCTACACCTTC	CASSFDRDYGYTF
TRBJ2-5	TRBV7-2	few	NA	TGTGCCAGCAGCCCACGGACCTGGGGAGAAAACCAAGAGACCCAGTACTTC	CASSPRTWGENQETQYF
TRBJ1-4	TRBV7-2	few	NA	TGTGCCAGCAGCTCTGGAGTATGGGAAAAACTGTTTTTT	CASSSGVWEKLFF
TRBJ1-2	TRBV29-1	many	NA	TGCAGCGTGCACATACCGGACAGCACCTATGGCTACACCTTC	CSVHIPDSTYGYTF
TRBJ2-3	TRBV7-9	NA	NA	TGTGCCAGCAGCTCCGAGGTAGATACGCAGTATTTT	CASSSEVDTQYF
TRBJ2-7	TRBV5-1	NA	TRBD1	TGCGCCAGCAGCTTGGGAGCGGGACAGGGAACCTACGAGCAGTACTTC	CASSLGAGQGTYEQYF
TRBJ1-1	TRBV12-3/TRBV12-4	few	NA	TGTGCCAGCAGTTTAGCGGACGGCACTGAAGCTTTCTTT	CASSLADGTEAFF
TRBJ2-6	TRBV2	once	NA	TGTGCCACCAAGGGAGACTCTGGGGCCAACGTCCTGACTTTC	CATKGDSGANVLTF
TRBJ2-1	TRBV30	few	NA	TGTGCCTGGAGCTCGGGACTCCTTGAGCAGTTCTTC	CAWSSGLLEQFF
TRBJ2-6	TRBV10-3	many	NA	TGTGCCATCAACTCTGGGGCCAACGTCCTGACTTTC	CAINSGANVLTF
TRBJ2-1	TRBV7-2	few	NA	TGTGCCAGCAGCTTAGACGGGACGGCCTACAATGAGCAGTTCTTC	CASSLDGTAYNEQFF
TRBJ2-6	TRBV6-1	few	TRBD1	TGTGCCAGCAGTGTAGGGACAGGGGCTGGGGCCAACGTCCTGACTTTC	CASSVGTGAGANVLTF
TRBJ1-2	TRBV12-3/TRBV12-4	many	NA	TGTGCCAGCAGTCCCGGGGACTATGGCTACACCTTC	CASSPGDYGYTF
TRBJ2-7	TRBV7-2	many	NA	TGTGCCAGCAGCTTAGCGGGATCCCACGAGCAGTACTTC	CASSLAGSHEQYF
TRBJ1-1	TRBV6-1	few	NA	TGTGCCAGCCAGCTAGGACCAGGGAGAGAGAACACTGAAGCTTTCTTT	CASQLGPGRENTEAFF
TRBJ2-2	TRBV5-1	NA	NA	TGCGCCAGCAGAGGGAATGCCGGGGAGCTGTTTTTT	CASRGNAGELFF
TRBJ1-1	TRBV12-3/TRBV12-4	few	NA	TGTGCCAGCAGTTATACCCCCGAAATCGCTGAAGCTTTCTTT	CASSYTPEIAEAFF
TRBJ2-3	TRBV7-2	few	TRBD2	TGTGCCAGCAGCTTAGGTGGGAGGGCCCCAGATACGCAGTATTTT	CASSLGGRAPDTQYF
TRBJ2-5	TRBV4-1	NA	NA	TGCGCCAGCAGCCAAGTGTCCCAAGGGGCGTCTCGGGGAGAGACCCAGTACTTC	CASSQVSQGASRGETQYF
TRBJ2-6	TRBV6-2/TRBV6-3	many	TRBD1	TGTGCCAGCACTCGGGGACAGGGGGCGTCTGGGGCCAACGTCCTGACTTTC	CASTRGQGASGANVLTF
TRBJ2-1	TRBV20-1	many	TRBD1	TGCAGTGCTAGTAAGGGGACAGGGGGAGGAGAGCAGTTCTTC	CSASKGTGGGEQFF
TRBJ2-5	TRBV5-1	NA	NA	TGCGCCAGCAGCTTACAGAAAAAAAGGGACTTCTACCAAGAGACCCAGTACTTC	CASSLQKKRDFYQETQYF
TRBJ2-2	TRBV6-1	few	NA	TGTGCCAGCAGTCGCCGATATTTGGCGGACCACGCCGGGGAGCTGTTTTTT	CASSRRYLADHAGELFF
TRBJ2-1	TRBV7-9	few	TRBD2	TGTGCCAGCAGCTTAGCTGACTGGGCTAGCGGAGACAATGAGCAGTTCTTC	CASSLADWASGDNEQFF
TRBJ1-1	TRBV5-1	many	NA	TGCGCCAGCAGCTTGGGAGGGGACACTGAAGCTTTCTTT	CASSLGGDTEAFF
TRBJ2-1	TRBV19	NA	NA	TGTGCCAGTAGGGCCCGGGACAATTATGAGCAGTTCTTC	CASRARDNYEQFF
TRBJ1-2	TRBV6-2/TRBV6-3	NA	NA	TGTGCCAGCAGTTACCCAGGGTCGGCCATGGGCTACACCTTC	CASSYPGSAMGYTF
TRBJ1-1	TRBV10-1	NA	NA	TGCGCCAGCAGTGAGTCGAGGGAGGGGATTCGTGCTTTCTTT	CASSESREGIRAFF